The 21 T cell receptor beta chains below come from one sample, sequenced in a study of cytomegalovirus exposure and HLA in healthy donors (dated by TCRdb to between 2016 and 2019). The library was made by the immunoSEQ multiplex PCR assay. This immuneACCESS table, as held by TCRdb, lists in-frame sequences with V and J called but not all clones. Of the missing ones, under half trace to an unresolved V gene in checked studies; the others have no known cause. This sample comprises 250,000 to 300,000 clones, about 90% of them detected only once. The ten largest clones capture about 0.36% of the sample. The sample consisted of PBMCs. Every receptor here comes from a woman aged 18-29 years in good health and CMV-seronegative.

V gene TRBV28 combines with J gene TRBJ2-7, with D perhaps matching TRBD1 or TRBD2 (5 bases each). V dropped 3 bases and J dropped 6 bases, with 9 bases sitting between them. The CDR3 has 12 amino acids. The V gene's germline CDR1 is MDHEN and CDR2 SYDVKM. The CDR3 nucleotides read TGTGCCAGCAGTTTGGATGGGGGCGAGCAGTACGTC. Translating it yields CASSLDGGEQYV.

The chain's CDR3 is CASSLAGVVPSEKLFF. The CDR3 bases are TGCGCCAGCAGCTTGGCCGGGGTAGTCCCGAGTGAAAAACTGTTTTTT. The rearrangement joins TRBV5-1 to TRBJ1-4; D unresolved. V lost 0 bases, J lost 7 bases, and 16 bases lay in between. Per germline, CDR1 SGHRS and CDR2 YFSETQ. CDR3 length: 16 residues.

The chain has TRBV4-1 and TRBJ1-5, with 9 bases identical to TRBD1. This CDR3 comprises 16 residues. Losses at the gene ends were 0 bases for V and 6 bases for J; bases not matched to a gene: 6. The germline gives CDR1 MGHRA, CDR2 YSYEKL. The DNA of the CDR3 is TGCGCCAGCAGCCAAGATGGGGGACAGGGTTTTCAGCCCCAGCATTTT. Encoded protein: CASSQDGGQGFQPQHF.

This clone appeared a single time. The chain combines TRBV29-1 with TRBJ1-1; perhaps TRBD1 as D (6 bases). Deletions cut 7 bases from V and 1 base from J, with 10 bases between. Germline V gives CDR1 SQVTM, CDR2 ANQGSEA. The CDR3 extends over 12 amino acids. CDR3 nucleotides: TGCAGCGGTTCAGGGGAGAACACTGAAGCTTTCTTT. It encodes CSGSGENTEAFF.

The V and J genes are TRBV9 and TRBJ2-7, with D maybe TRBD1 (8 bases). Germline assignment: CDR1 SGDLS and CDR2 YYNGEE. The CDR3 has 15 amino acids. V gave up 3 bases and J gave up 3 bases, with 16 bases separating them. The CDR3 DNA sequence: TGTGCCAGCAGCGCTCGACAGGGGAGGGGCTACGAGCAGTACTTC. Translating gives CASSARQGRGYEQYF.

This chain connects TRBV11-3 to TRBJ2-1; D gene uncertain. Between the trimmed V and J ends, which lost 2 bases and 3 bases, there was a span of 17 bases. The length of the CDR3 is 17 residues. The germline gives CDR1 SGHNT, CDR2 YENEEA. In DNA form, the CDR3 reads TGTGCCAGCAGCTTAAACAGATATAATACAGTCTACAATGAGCAGTTCTTC. Translating gives CASSLNRYNTVYNEQFF. The variable domain in full, completed from reference TRBV11-3 and TRBJ2-1, reads EAGVVQSPRYKIIEKKQPVAFWCNPISGHNTLYWYLQNLGQGPELLIRYENEEAVDDSQLPKDRFSAERLKGVDSTLKIQPAELGDSAVYLCASSLNRYNTVYNEQFFGPGTRLTVL.

The genes are TRBV6-1 and TRBJ1-5; TRBD1 matches at 7 bases. This CDR3 has 13 amino acids. The V gene end was trimmed by 2 bases and the J gene end by 7 bases; junction bases not matched to a gene: 2. Germline CDR1 is MNHNS and CDR2 is SASEGT. This CDR3 reads CASSETGEQPQHF. The CDR3 DNA sequence: TGTGCCAGCAGTGAAACAGGGGAACAGCCCCAGCATTTT.

The chain carries TRBV7-2 and TRBJ1-5; 7 bases fit TRBD1. V trimming: 0 bases; J trimming: 6 bases; junction bases outside the gene matches: 5. From germline, CDR1 is SGHTA and CDR2 FQGNSA. The CDR3 loop spans 15 amino acids. CDR3 coding DNA: TGTGCCAGCAGCTTAGCAGGAGGGGGCGGTCAGCCCCAGCATTTT. Translating it yields CASSLAGGGGQPQHF.

This rearrangement joins TRBV2 to TRBJ1-6; TRBD1 is a possible D gene (6 bases). CDR3 length: 16 amino acids. Deletions cut 0 bases from V and 10 bases from J, with 16 bases between. Germline-derived CDR1 and CDR2 are SNHLY and FYNNEI. The CDR3 bases are TGTGCCAGCAGTGAAGCGGGGGCAGTCTTAGGATCACCCCTCCACTTT. It encodes CASSEAGAVLGSPLHF. Together with reference TRBV2 and TRBJ1-6, the CDR3 gives the full variable domain: EPEVTQTPSHQVTQMGQEVILRCVPISNHLYFYWYRQILGQKVEFLVSFYNNEISEKSEIFDDQFSVERPDGSNFTLKIRSTKLEDSAMYFCASSEAGAVLGSPLHFGNGTRLTVT.

The chain links TRBV19 to TRBJ1-4; the D gene is possibly TRBD1 (5 bases). The length of the CDR3 is 17 residues. From germline, CDR1 is LNHDA and CDR2 SQIVND (reference sequence). Trimming left V 3 bases short and J 1 base short, with 15 bases between. CDR3 DNA sequence: TGTGCCAGTAGTATCTCCATTCGGGGGAGAACTAATGAAAAACTGTTTTTT. Its protein product is CASSISIRGRTNEKLFF. Drawing the rest from reference TRBV19 and TRBJ1-4, the complete variable domain is DGGITQSPKYLFRKEGQNVTLSCEQNLNHDAMYWYRQDPGQGLRLIYYSQIVNDFQKGDIAEGYSVSREKKESFPLTVTSAQKNPTAFYLCASSISIRGRTNEKLFFGSGTQLSVL.

The gene calls are TRBV28 and TRBJ2-7; D is uncertain. V was clipped by 4 bases and J by 3 bases, with 10 bases between them. The CDR3 spans 13 residues. The germline gives CDR1 MDHEN, CDR2 SYDVKM. The CDR3 sequence is CASSSPWNYEQYV. As DNA, the CDR3 is TGTGCCAGCAGTTCCCCGTGGAACTACGAGCAGTACGTC.

In this sample, this clone turned up a few times. The genes are TRBV11-2 and TRBJ1-1; D is possibly TRBD1 (6 bases). This CDR3 spans 14 amino acids. Germline V gene data show CDR1 as SGHAT and CDR2 as FQNNGV. Trimming took 1 base from V and 2 from J, leaving 8 bases between them. The CDR3 sequence: CASSLVGQNTEAFF. CDR3 in DNA: TGTGCCAGCAGCTTAGTGGGACAAAACACTGAAGCTTTCTTT.

The chain carries TRBV5-1 and TRBJ2-3, with 12 bases fitting TRBD2. Germline trimming cut 2 bases from V and 5 bases from J; bases unmatched to any gene: 6. Germline CDR1 is SGHRS and CDR2 is YFSETQ. The CDR3 totals 16 residues. This CDR3 is CASSFLAGGPEDTQYF. CDR3 bases: TGCGCCAGCAGCTTTCTAGCGGGGGGGCCGGAAGATACGCAGTATTTT.

The chain couples TRBV6-4 to TRBJ1-1, with 9 bases matching TRBD1. The trim removed 2 bases at V and 6 bases at J, leaving 4 bases unmatched. CDR1 and CDR2 (germline): MRHNA, SNTAGT. CDR3 length: 14 residues. This CDR3 reads CASSDGQGTAEAFF. CDR3 in DNA: TGTGCCAGCAGTGACGGACAGGGGACTGCTGAAGCTTTCTTT.

The chain is built from TRBV2 and TRBJ1-6; no firm D call. V was clipped by 6 bases and J by 0 bases, with 12 bases between them. The CDR3 totals 16 residues. Germline V CDR1 and CDR2: SNHLY, FYNNEI. The CDR3 loop reads CASRTEIVSYNSPLHF. Here the CDR3 DNA reads TGTGCCAGCAGGACGGAGATTGTCTCCTATAATTCACCCCTCCACTTT.

This clone was seen once. The rearrangement joins TRBV6-1 to TRBJ1-1; TRBD1 matches 8 bases. There are 15 residues in the CDR3. J gave up 2 bases and V 5 bases, and 7 bases lay outside the gene matches. CDR1 is MNHNS, CDR2 SASEGT, per germline. CDR3 sequence (DNA): TGTGCCAGCAGTCCACGGACAGGGACTAACACTGAAGCTTTCTTT. This translates into CASSPRTGTNTEAFF.

CDR3 DNA: TGTGCCAGCAGTCCCTCCGGGGCCAAAAACATTCAGTACTTC. This sequence encodes CASSPSGAKNIQYF. V and J are TRBV2 and TRBJ2-4, with D unresolved. CDR1 SNHLY and CDR2 FYNNEI come from the germline V gene. The CDR3 is made up of 14 amino acids. V was pared by 5 bases and J by 1 base, with 9 bases between.

A remark on this clone: The same CDR3 arises from other DNA sequences in this sample as well. The V call is TRBV5-1, the J call TRBJ2-5; 14 bases map to TRBD2. Germline loops: CDR1 SGHRS, CDR2 YFSETQ. Losses at the gene ends were 0 bases for V and 2 bases for J; bases not matched to a gene: 0. CDR3 length equals 16 residues. This CDR3 is CASSLGLAGGQETQYF. CDR3 DNA sequence: TGCGCCAGCAGCTTGGGACTAGCGGGGGGGCAAGAGACCCAGTACTTC.

V is TRBV7-9 and J is TRBJ1-5; 10 positions match TRBD1. CDR1 and CDR2 (germline): SEHNR, FQNEAQ (reference sequence). Trimming at V came to 5 bases and at J to 4 bases, leaving 8 bases not matched to a gene. CDR3 length: 16 residues. DNA for the CDR3: TGTGCCAGCAGCGATCGTAGACAGGGGGCGAATCAGCCCCAGCATTTT. Its translation: CASSDRRQGANQPQHF.

The chain has TRBV30 and TRBJ1-2, with 9 bases that match TRBD1. The CDR3 totals 13 residues. V shed 2 bases and J 5 bases; nucleotides not matched to a gene: 3. The V gene's germline CDR1 is GTSNPN and CDR2 SVGIG (reference sequence). CDR3 sequence reads: CAWSIGQGYGYTF. The CDR3 DNA sequence: TGTGCCTGGAGTATTGGACAGGGGTATGGCTACACCTTC.

This clone was recorded only once. The chain joins TRBV28 to TRBJ2-7, with D tentatively TRBD1 (5 bases). The CDR3 extends over 15 amino acids. V was trimmed by 5 bases and J by 3 bases, leaving 17 bases between them. Germline-derived CDR1 and CDR2 are MDHEN and SYDVKM. The CDR3 region is CASSRSGQANYEQYV. For the CDR3, the DNA is TGTGCCAGCAGTCGGTCAGGGCAGGCGAACTACGAGCAGTACGTC.